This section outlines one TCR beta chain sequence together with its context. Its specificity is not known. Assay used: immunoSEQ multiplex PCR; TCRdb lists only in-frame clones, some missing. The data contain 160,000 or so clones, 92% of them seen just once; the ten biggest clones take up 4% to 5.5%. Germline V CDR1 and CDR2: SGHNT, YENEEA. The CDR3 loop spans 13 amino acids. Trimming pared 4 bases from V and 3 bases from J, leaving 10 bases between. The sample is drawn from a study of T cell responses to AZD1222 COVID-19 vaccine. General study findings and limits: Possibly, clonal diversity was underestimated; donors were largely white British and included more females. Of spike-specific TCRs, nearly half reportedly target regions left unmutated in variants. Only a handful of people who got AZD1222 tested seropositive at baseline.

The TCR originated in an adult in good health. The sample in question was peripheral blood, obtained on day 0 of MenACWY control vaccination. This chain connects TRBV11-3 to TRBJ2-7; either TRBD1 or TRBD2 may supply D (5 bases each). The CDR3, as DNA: TGTGCCAGCAGCTGGGGACCCCTCTACGAGCAGTACTTC. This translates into CASSWGPLYEQYF. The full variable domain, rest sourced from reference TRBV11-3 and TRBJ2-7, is EAGVVQSPRYKIIEKKQPVAFWCNPISGHNTLYWYLQNLGQGPELLIRYENEEAVDDSQLPKDRFSAERLKGVDSTLKIQPAELGDSAVYLCASSWGPLYEQYFGPGTRLTVT.